The source of this T cell receptor beta chain is a study of cytomegalovirus exposure and HLA in healthy donors. The PCR ran on 60 Vbeta and 13 Jbeta primers. Profiled with immunoSEQ multiplex PCR; TCRdb holds only in-frame clones, not every one. The data contain 200,000 to 250,000 clones, 60% to 80% of them singletons. Trimming cost V 7 bases and J 0 bases, with 27 bases left between them. There are 18 residues in the CDR3. Germline V gene sequence: CDR1 SQVTM, CDR2 ANQGSEA. The clonotype was recovered from a man aged 18 to 29 in good health and CMV-seronegative. The sequenced sample was PBMCs. The chain combines TRBV29-1 with TRBJ2-5, with D tentatively TRBD1 (5 bases). As DNA, the CDR3 is TGCAGCGGGAGTACCTGGGGCGTGACGGAAATGTACCAAGAGACCCAGTACTTC. It specifies CSGSTWGVTEMYQETQYF.